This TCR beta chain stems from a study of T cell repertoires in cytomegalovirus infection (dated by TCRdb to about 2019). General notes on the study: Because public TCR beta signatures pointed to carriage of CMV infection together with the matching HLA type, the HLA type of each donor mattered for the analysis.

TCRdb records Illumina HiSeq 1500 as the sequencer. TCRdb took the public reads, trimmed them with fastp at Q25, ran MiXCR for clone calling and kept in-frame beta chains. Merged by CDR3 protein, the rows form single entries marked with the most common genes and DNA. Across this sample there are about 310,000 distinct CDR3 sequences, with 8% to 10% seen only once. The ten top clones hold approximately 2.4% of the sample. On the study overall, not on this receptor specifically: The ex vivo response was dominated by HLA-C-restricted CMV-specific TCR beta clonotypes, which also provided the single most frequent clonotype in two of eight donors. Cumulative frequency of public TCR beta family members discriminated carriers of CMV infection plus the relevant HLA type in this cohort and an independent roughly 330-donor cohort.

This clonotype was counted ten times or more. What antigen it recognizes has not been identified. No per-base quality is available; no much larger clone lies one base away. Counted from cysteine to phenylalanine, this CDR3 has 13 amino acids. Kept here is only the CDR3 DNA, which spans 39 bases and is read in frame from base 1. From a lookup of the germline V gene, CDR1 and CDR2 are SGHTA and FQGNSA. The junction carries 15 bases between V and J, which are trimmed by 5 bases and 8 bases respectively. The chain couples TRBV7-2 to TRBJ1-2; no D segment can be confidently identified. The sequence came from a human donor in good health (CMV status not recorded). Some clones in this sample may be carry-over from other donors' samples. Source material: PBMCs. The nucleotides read TGTGCCAGCAGCAACCCAGCGCCTGGCGGCTACACCTTC. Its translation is CASSNPAPGGYTF.